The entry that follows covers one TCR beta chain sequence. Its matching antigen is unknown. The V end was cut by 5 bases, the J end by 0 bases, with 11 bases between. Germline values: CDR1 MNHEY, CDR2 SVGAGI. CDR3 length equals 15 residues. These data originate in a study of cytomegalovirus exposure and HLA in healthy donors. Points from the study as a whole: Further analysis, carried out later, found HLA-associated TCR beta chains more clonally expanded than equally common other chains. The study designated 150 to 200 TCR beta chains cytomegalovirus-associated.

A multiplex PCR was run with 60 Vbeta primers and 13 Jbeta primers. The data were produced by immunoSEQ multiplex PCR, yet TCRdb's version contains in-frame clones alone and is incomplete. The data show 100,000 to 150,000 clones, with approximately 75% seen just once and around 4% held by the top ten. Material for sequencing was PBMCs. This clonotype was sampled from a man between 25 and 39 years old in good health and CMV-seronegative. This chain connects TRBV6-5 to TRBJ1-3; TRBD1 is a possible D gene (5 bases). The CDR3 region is CASSRQSSSGNTIYF. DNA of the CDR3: TGTGCCAGCAGTCGACAGTCGAGCTCTGGAAACACCATATATTTT.